This TCR beta chain was sequenced in a study of T-cell memory formation after mild COVID-19. On the study more broadly: TCR clusters were mostly confined to one donor each.

There are 14 residues in the CDR3. The germline gives CDR1 MGHDK, CDR2 SYGVNS. Deletions cut 3 bases from V and 2 bases from J, with 9 bases between. This clonotype was observed a handful of times. Being one base from a much bigger clone, this may be a read error. MiXCR, run by TCRdb on the 5' RACE reads, gives a single entry per CDR3 protein. This table has approximately 290,000 distinct CDR3 sequences, approximately 8.4% appearing once. This chain links TRBV25-1 with TRBJ2-3; D gene unclear. This clonotype was sampled from a man aged 18 to 30 who had mild COVID-19 (a few samples of this study predate the infection). Cell type and time point are not known. The specimen was PBMCs or a T cell subset sorted from them (not recorded which). CDR3 nucleotides: TGTGCCAGCAGTGATCGGCCTAACACAGATACGCAGTATTTT. It translates to CASSDRPNTDTQYF.